The T cell receptor beta chain under discussion was sequenced for a study of blood T cell repertoires in COVID-19. For the study at large: The United States, Italy and Spain provided the acute and convalescent COVID-19 samples. Sources were T cells, B-cell-depleted T cells, or PBMCs; the material itself was cDNA or gDNA.

The authors' processing: Estimated nucleated cell counts came from reference gene primer amplification. The assay was immunoSEQ multiplex PCR, and TCRdb's table has in-frame clones only and misses some. The DNA gave D and trimming, while V, J and clone size come from that table. The profile covers more than 90,000 clones, with roughly 80% appearing a single time and roughly 2.5% taken by the ten largest. Sequenced material: peripheral blood. This clonotype was obtained from a man aged 50-59 years with acute or convalescent COVID-19.

The DNA of the CDR3 is TGTGCCAGCAGCGTAGGGGCTAGCTTCAATGAGCAGTTCTTC. The encoded protein is CASSVGASFNEQFF. The chain has TRBV9 and TRBJ2-1, with TRBD2 as a possible D gene (5 bases). The V end lost 0 bases, the J end lost 6 bases, and 10 bases lay between the germline ends. The V gene's germline CDR1 is SGDLS and CDR2 YYNGEE. There are 14 residues in the CDR3.